These T cell receptor beta chains were read from a single sample in a study of blood T cell repertoires in COVID-19. The table came from immunoSEQ multiplex PCR; TCRdb's copy has only in-frame clones and leaves some out. The table lists about 220,000 clones, roughly four fifths of them singletons, with less than 9.5% in the top ten. The sample taken for sequencing was peripheral blood. The source is a woman of 80 years or more with COVID-19, enrolled during active disease. Both conserved end residues are part of each CDR3. A D gene is named only where the DNA matches it firmly. The listing skips clone size in some rows; elsewhere it reads once, few, many or a size class.

TRBJ2-1 | . | TRBD2 | TRBV9 | CASSLNTLAGDNNEQFF | TGTGCCAGCAGCCTCAACACCTTAGCGGGAGATAACAATGAGCAGTTCTTC
TRBJ2-1 | . | TRBD2 | TRBV5-6 | CASSLTGGVEQFF | TGTGCCAGCAGCTTGACGGGAGGGGTTGAGCAGTTCTTC
TRBJ2-7 | . | . | TRBV5-1 | CASSSGMGSYEQYF | TGCGCCAGCTCTTCAGGGATGGGATCCTACGAGCAGTACTTC
TRBJ1-1 | . | . | TRBV5-1 | CASSPPGVRAGAFF | TGCGCCAGCAGCCCTCCCGGAGTCCGAGCCGGAGCTTTCTTT
TRBJ2-5 | . | . | TRBV7-2 | CASSPGPTGLGQTQYF | TGTGCCAGCAGCCCCGGGCCCACAGGGCTCGGACAGACCCAGTACTTC
TRBJ1-1 | . | . | TRBV4-3 | CASSRRGSTEAFF | TGCGCCAGCAGCCGACGAGGGAGCACTGAAGCTTTCTTT
TRBJ1-1 | . | . | TRBV30 | CASRGTDTEAFF | TGTGCCTCTAGGGGAACGGACACTGAAGCTTTCTTT
TRBJ2-1 | . | TRBD2 | TRBV7-3 | CASSLMLAGVHEQFF | TGTGCCAGCAGCTTAATGCTAGCGGGAGTACATGAGCAGTTCTTC
TRBJ1-2 | few | . | TRBV20-1 | CSAGMTAGYTF | TGCAGTGCTGGGATGACAGCCGGCTACACCTTC
TRBJ2-7 | . | . | TRBV6-5 | CASSRLVLHEQYF | TGTGCCAGCAGCCGACTAGTTCTCCACGAGCAGTACTTC